This TCR beta chain was found in a study of blood T cell repertoires in COVID-19 (dated by TCRdb to the early 2020s). Background for the entire study: Collaborator samples came from the United States, Italy and Spain and covered acute and convalescent phases of COVID-19. Samples were obtained from the ongoing ImmuneRACE study (first 160 participants) and from 1,254 subjects provided by 6 global collaborators. A de-identified subject ID, COVID-19 status, age in years and sex were almost always included in the sample metadata. The dataset comprised deeply sampled blood TCRbeta repertoires from subjects exposed to, actively infected with, or recovered from COVID-19. The prospective study material was composed of cDNA or gDNA derived from T cells, B-cell-depleted T cells, or PBMCs. The repertoires were released in a freely available public database meant as a resource for research on the immune response to SARS-CoV-2. HLA class I and class II types, where available, came from metadata supplied by the sample provider rather than from assay-based typing. What the research found in general, with its limitations: How much clinical and demographic metadata was included differed by source and by participant, and the metadata was provided uncurated.

V loses 0 bases of germline sequence and J loses 0 bases, and the interval between the two ends is 10 bases. Spanning cysteine to phenylalanine, the CDR3 consists of 16 amino acids. The entry retains the CDR3 DNA only, 48 bases that are in frame from base 1. Sequences LGHNA (CDR1) and YNFKEQ (CDR2) are obtained from the germline V gene. The immunoSEQ Assay, a bias-controlled multiplex PCR, was used to amplify TCRbeta CDR3 regions from genomic DNA. The authors' analysis ran thus. The number of nucleated cells in each sample was estimated by amplification of reference gene primers within the assay. Sequence reads were collapsed and filtered to measure the absolute abundance of every unique TCRbeta CDR3 rearrangement. For each sample, productive Simpson clonality was calculated by taking the square root of Simpson's diversity index across productive rearrangements. The source is immuneACCESS, and TCRdb retained only in-frame sequences with V and J called. Part of the clones is not carried over; for the studies checked, unresolved V genes explain less than half of this, and the remainder is unexplained. Clone size and V and J calls were adopted from that table, with D and trimming inferred from the DNA. For this sample there are hundreds of thousands of clones; 70% to 90% appear just once. Approximately 1.5% of the sample lies in the top ten.

Enrolling through a virtual design, the prospective study's participants ranged in age from roughly 18 to 89 years and lived across 20 to 25 United States geographic areas. To assign participants to cohorts, the prospective study relied on clinical history that participants themselves reported in a screening survey and a study questionnaire. Exposed participants had been in contact, within 2 weeks of entering the study, with a person who had a PCR-confirmed or clinician-diagnosed case of COVID-19. In the prospective study, whole blood, serum and a nasopharyngeal or oropharyngeal swab were collected from each participant by mobile phlebotomists. Additional blood draws and questionnaires over an approximately 2-month period could optionally be provided by prospective study participants. Blood samples from the prospective study were shipped frozen or at room temperature prior to DNA extraction. In regard to this clone: Its cognate antigen has yet to be identified. Base qualities are not provided; no much larger clone lies one nucleotide away.

The V and J genes are TRBV4-2 and TRBJ2-3; a confident D gene designation cannot be given. This sequence originates from a woman between 18 and 30 years old who had been exposed to COVID-19. The source material was PBMCs or T cells enriched from blood (not recorded which). This receptor carries the CDR3 CASSQDLVASTDTQYF. The DNA sequence is given as TGTGCCAGCAGCCAAGATCTAGTCGCCAGCACAGATACGCAGTATTTT.